This TCR beta chain was captured in a study of OX40 agonist ivuxolimab in advanced cancers. Sequenced by immunoSEQ multiplex PCR; TCRdb stores in-frame clones only, minus some. The table records about 68,000 clones, more than 75% of them present only once. This CDR3 has 12 amino acids. CDR1 MRHNA and CDR2 SNTAGT come from the germline V gene. Trimming pared 8 bases from V and 9 bases from J, leaving 14 bases between. The sequencing used CD4+ or CD8+ T cells sorted from blood, collected in a trial of the OX40 agonist ivuxolimab. This clonotype originated in an adult with an advanced solid tumor such as melanoma, head and neck, liver or kidney cancer. The chain couples TRBV6-4 to TRBJ2-1; D possibly corresponds to TRBD2 (6 bases). For the CDR3, the DNA is TGTGCCAGCCGTCAGACTAGTGGTGAGCAGTTCTTC. Its protein product is CASRQTSGEQFF.